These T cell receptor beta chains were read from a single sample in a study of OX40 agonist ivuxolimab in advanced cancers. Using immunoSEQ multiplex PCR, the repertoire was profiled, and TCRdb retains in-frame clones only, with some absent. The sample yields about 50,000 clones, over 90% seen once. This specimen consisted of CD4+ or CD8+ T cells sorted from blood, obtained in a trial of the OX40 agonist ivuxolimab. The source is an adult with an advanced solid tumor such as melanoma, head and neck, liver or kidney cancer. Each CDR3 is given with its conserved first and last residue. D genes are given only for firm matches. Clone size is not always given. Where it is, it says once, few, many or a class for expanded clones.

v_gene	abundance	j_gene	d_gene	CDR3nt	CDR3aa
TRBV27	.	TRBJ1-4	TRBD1	TGTGCCACCCTTCAAGCGGGACAGACAAATGAAAAACTGTTTTTT	CATLQAGQTNEKLFF
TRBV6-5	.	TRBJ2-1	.	TGTGCCAGCAGTTACTCCTCACTCCACAATGAGCAGTTCTTC	CASSYSSLHNEQFF
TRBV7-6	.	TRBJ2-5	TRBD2	TGTGCCAGCAGCTCTCGGGAGGGGTCCCCAGAGACCCAGTACTTC	CASSSREGSPETQYF
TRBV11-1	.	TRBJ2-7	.	TGTGCCAGCAGCTTCGGGAAAGGGACCTACGAGCAGTACTTC	CASSFGKGTYEQYF
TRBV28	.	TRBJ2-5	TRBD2	TGTGCCAGCACCCTGGCGGGGGGCCTTGCGGAGACCCAGTACTTC	CASTLAGGLAETQYF
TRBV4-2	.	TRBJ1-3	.	TGTGCCAGCAGCCAAGACAGATTCTCTGGAAACACCATATATTTT	CASSQDRFSGNTIYF
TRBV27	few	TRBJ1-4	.	TGTGCCAGCAGGGGGGAGTGGGCGGGGGAAAAACTGTTTTTT	CASRGEWAGEKLFF
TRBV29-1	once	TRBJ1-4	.	TGCAGCGTTGAAGACAGGGCTAATGAAAAACTGTTTTTT	CSVEDRANEKLFF
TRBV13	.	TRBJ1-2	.	TGTGCCAGCAGCTTAGTCGGGACATCGGTTGGCTACACCTTC	CASSLVGTSVGYTF
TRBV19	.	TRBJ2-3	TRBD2	TGTGCCAGTAGTATTCGCGCGGGAGGGCCTCGCGCTACGCAGTATTTT	CASSIRAGGPRATQYF
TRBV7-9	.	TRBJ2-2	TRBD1	TGTGCCAGCAGCTTAGGGGACAGGGGTAACACCGGGGAGCTGTTTTTT	CASSLGDRGNTGELFF
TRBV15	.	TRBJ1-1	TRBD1	TGTGCCACCAGCAATAACAGGGGGTATACTGAAGCTTTCTTT	CATSNNRGYTEAFF
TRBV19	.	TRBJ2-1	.	TGTGCCAGTAGTATAGATCTCGGGGAAGATGAGCAGTTCTTC	CASSIDLGEDEQFF
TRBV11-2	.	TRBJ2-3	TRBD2	TGTGCCAGCAGCATAGCGGGGTCGCGGGATACGCAGTATTTT	CASSIAGSRDTQYF
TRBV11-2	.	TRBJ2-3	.	TGTGCCAGCGGGTCCCCGAGCACAGATACGCAGTATTTT	CASGSPSTDTQYF
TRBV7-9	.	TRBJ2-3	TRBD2	TGTGCCAGCAGCCTCCAAGCGGGAGCGGCAGATACGCAGTATTTT	CASSLQAGAADTQYF
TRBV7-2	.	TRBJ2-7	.	TGTGCCAGCAGCCAAAGAGGCACTGGTGGTTACTACGAGCAGTACTTC	CASSQRGTGGYYEQYF
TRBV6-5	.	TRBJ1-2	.	TGTGCCAGCAGTTACTCTGGGGCTACAAACTATGGCTACACCTTC	CASSYSGATNYGYTF
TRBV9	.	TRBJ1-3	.	TGTGCCAGCAGCGTAGAAGAGACGGCGGACTCTGGAAACACCATATATTTT	CASSVEETADSGNTIYF
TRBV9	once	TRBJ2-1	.	TGTGCCAGCAGTCCCCCCGGGACTGGAGGGAATGAGCAGTTCTTC	CASSPPGTGGNEQFF
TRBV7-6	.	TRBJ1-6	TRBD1	TGTGCCAGCAGCACCGGACAGGGCCGTTCACCCCTCCACTTT	CASSTGQGRSPLHF
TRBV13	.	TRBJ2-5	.	TGTGCCAGCAGCTTAGCCCTCCCCAAGGAGACCCAGTACTTC	CASSLALPKETQYF
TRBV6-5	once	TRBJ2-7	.	TGTGCCAGCAGCCCAGGGGGGGACGAGCAGTACTTC	CASSPGGDEQYF
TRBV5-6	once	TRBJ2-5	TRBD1	TGTGCCAGCAGCTCGCCGGACAGGGGAGAGACCCAGTACTTC	CASSSPDRGETQYF
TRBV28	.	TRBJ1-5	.	TGTGCCAGCAGTTCTCAGGTCGGGCAGGGACATAGCAATCAGCCCCAGCATTTT	CASSSQVGQGHSNQPQHF
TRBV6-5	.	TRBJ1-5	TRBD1	TGTGCCAGCATGCAGGGGGCCCGGCAGCCCCAGCATTTT	CASMQGARQPQHF
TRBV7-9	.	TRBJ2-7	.	TGTGCCAGCAGCCTGGCCAGGGCCTACGAGCAGTACTTC	CASSLARAYEQYF
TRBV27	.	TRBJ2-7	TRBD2	TGTGCCAGCACCCCCCGGCTAGCGGCTGACTACGAGCAGTACTTC	CASTPRLAADYEQYF
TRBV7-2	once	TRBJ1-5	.	TGTGCCAGCAGCTTAGCAGGGTACAATCAGCCCCAGCATTTT	CASSLAGYNQPQHF
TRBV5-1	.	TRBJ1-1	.	TGCGCCAGCAGCTTAGAACAAAGGACAGCGCACACTGAAGCTTTCTTT	CASSLEQRTAHTEAFF
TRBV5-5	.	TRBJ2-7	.	TGTGCCAGCATGGGTTCCTACGAGCAGTACTTC	CASMGSYEQYF
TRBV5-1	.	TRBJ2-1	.	TGCGCCAGCAGCTTGCGAGGCATCGCGGTTGCCTACAATGAGCAGTTCTTC	CASSLRGIAVAYNEQFF
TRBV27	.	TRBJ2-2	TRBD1	TGTGCCAGCAGTTTACAACAGGGACAGGTCAACACCGGGGAGCTGTTTTTT	CASSLQQGQVNTGELFF
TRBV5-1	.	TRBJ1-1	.	TGTGCCAGCAGCTTTATGACAGACAACACTGAAGCTTTCTTT	CASSFMTDNTEAFF
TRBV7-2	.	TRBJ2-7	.	TGTGCCAGCAGCTCCTACTACGAGCAGTACTTC	CASSSYYEQYF
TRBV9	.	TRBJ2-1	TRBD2	TGTGCCAGCAGCGTCGGGGGACTAGCGGATAACAATGAGCAGTTCTTC	CASSVGGLADNNEQFF
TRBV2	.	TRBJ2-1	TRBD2	TGTGCCAGCAGAGGCCTAGCGGCCCCCCCCTACAATGAGCAGTTCTTC	CASRGLAAPPYNEQFF
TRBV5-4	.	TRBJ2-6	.	TGTGCCAGCAGCTTGAGAAGGTTATCTGGGGCCAACGTCCTGACTTTC	CASSLRRLSGANVLTF
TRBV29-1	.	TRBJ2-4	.	TGCAGCGTTGGCGGGACGGTAGCCAAAAACATTCAGTACTTC	CSVGGTVAKNIQYF
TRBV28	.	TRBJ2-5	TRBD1	TGTGCCAGCAGTTTAGGACAGGGGTTCCCAGAGACCCAGTACTTC	CASSLGQGFPETQYF
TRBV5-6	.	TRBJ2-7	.	TGTGCCAGCAGCCCTATCACAGGAAGGGCTTACGAGCAGTACTTC	CASSPITGRAYEQYF
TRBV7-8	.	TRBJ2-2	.	TGTGCCAGCAGCTCAAATTTAAACGGGGAGCTGTTTTTT	CASSSNLNGELFF